The 27 T cell receptor beta chains below come from one sample, sequenced in a study of blood T cells in healthy people across ages. A J-beta primer mix and a sample-barcoded 5' primer were used in a second PCR of about 7 to 12 cycles. TCRdb itself ran the 5' RACE reads through MiXCR, one entry per CDR3 protein. The sample includes approximately 1,100,000 distinct CDR3 sequences, under 55% of them seen just once. Sequencing input: blood. These receptors were taken from a woman in her sixties or seventies in good health.

The chain links TRBV27 to TRBJ1-4; D unclear. This CDR3 region has 15 residues. V was clipped by 5 bases and J by 6 bases, with 16 bases between them. CDR1 is MNHEY and CDR2 is SMNVEV in the germline V gene (reference sequence). For the CDR3, the DNA is TGTGCCAGCAGTCCGACCCGAGGGTCCCATGAAAAACTGTTTTTT. This encodes CASSPTRGSHEKLFF.

The chain recombines TRBV24-1 with TRBJ2-7; 8 nucleotides line up with TRBD2. V lost 9 bases to trimming and J lost 3 bases; unmatched junction nucleotides: 6. The CDR3 sequence is 13 residues long. The germline CDR1 and CDR2 sequences are KGHDR and SFDVKD. The CDR3 here is CATVRGLDYEQYF. The CDR3 bases are TGTGCCACCGTAAGGGGACTAGACTACGAGCAGTACTTC.

V gene TRBV6-4 combines with J gene TRBJ2-3; D gene unclear. CDR1 and CDR2 from the germline V gene are MRHNA and SNTAGT. The germline V and J ends were trimmed by 2 bases and 6 bases, with 15 bases remaining between them. CDR3 size: 15 residues. This CDR3 reads CASSDAVSSHDTQYF. In DNA form, the CDR3 reads TGTGCCAGCAGTGACGCGGTCTCCTCACACGATACGCAGTATTTT.

The rearrangement uses TRBV2 and TRBJ1-2; no reliable D call. Germline CDR1 reads SNHLY; CDR2 reads FYNNEI. Trimming took 3 bases from V and 8 from J, leaving 10 bases between them. CDR3 length equals 12 residues. The CDR3 nucleotides are TGTGCCAGCAGTGAGACCGCCCGGGGCTACACCTTC. Its translation is CASSETARGYTF.

This clonotype showed up just once. The rearrangement joins TRBV5-1 to TRBJ2-1; 7 bases align to TRBD1. V lost 5 bases to trimming and J lost 4 bases; unmatched junction nucleotides: 12. Germline values: CDR1 SGHRS, CDR2 YFSETQ. The CDR3 spans 16 residues. CDR3 protein: CASRPEQGHLYNEQFF. CDR3 sequence (DNA): TGCGCCAGCAGACCGGAACAGGGGCACCTTTACAATGAGCAGTTCTTC.

The chain has TRBV20-1 and TRBJ1-4, with 9 nucleotides matching TRBD1. V was clipped by 6 bases and J by 0 bases; unmatched bases: 11. Germline CDR1 is DFQATT and CDR2 is SNEGSKA (reference sequence). The CDR3 loop spans 17 amino acids. The CDR3 loop reads CSATGQGLSATNEKLFF. CDR3 coding DNA: TGCAGTGCAACGGGACAGGGCCTCTCTGCAACTAATGAAAAACTGTTTTTT.

This clonotype was seen a handful of times. V usage is TRBV18 and J usage is TRBJ2-1; TRBD1 aligns across 8 bases. V lost 4 bases and J lost 1; bases outside the gene matches: 6. This CDR3 spans 16 amino acids. Germline CDR1 is KGHSH and CDR2 is LQKENI. CDR3 in DNA: TGTGCCAGCTCACTGGGGACAGGAACTTCCTACAATGAGCAGTTCTTC. Protein: CASSLGTGTSYNEQFF.

This clonotype was detected only a few times. The V and J genes are TRBV5-5 and TRBJ2-1; 8 nucleotides match TRBD2. V trimming: 0 bases; J trimming: 0 bases; junction bases outside the gene matches: 2. The CDR3 contains 16 residues. Looked up from germline, CDR1 is SGHKS and CDR2 is YYEKEE (reference sequence). As DNA, the CDR3 is TGTGCCAGCAGCTTGGGACTAGCGAGCTCCTACAATGAGCAGTTCTTC. This gives the protein CASSLGLASSYNEQFF.

This chain uses TRBV12-3 or TRBV12-4 with TRBJ2-7; 7 bases are a match to TRBD1. This CDR3 comprises 14 residues. V was clipped by 6 bases and J by 2 bases; unmatched bases: 7. CDR3 bases: TGTGCCAGCAGGAAACAGGGGTGGGCCTACGAGCAGTACTTC. Protein sequence: CASRKQGWAYEQYF.

In this sample, this clonotype turned up a few times. The gene calls are TRBV12-3 or TRBV12-4 and TRBJ2-1; 12 bases match TRBD2. The CDR3 has 19 amino acids. The junction had 18 bases not matched to a gene; V was cut back by 7 bases and J by 5 bases. CDR3 region: CASTFSGKTSGSRDNEQFF. The DNA of the CDR3 is TGTGCCAGCACTTTTTCTGGAAAGACTAGCGGGAGCAGGGACAATGAGCAGTTCTTC.

V usage is TRBV7-9 and J usage is TRBJ2-1, with D maybe TRBD2 (6 bases). Between the trimmed V and J ends, which lost 3 bases and 5 bases, there was a span of 17 bases. The CDR3 loop spans 16 amino acids. Germline lookup yields CDR1 SEHNR and CDR2 FQNEAQ (reference sequence). CDR3 DNA sequence: TGTGCCAGCAGCTTTAGGAGGACGGGAGACCACAATGAGCAGTTCTTC. Its protein is CASSFRRTGDHNEQFF.

The rearrangement joins TRBV6-2 or TRBV6-3 to TRBJ2-7, with 9 bases lining up with TRBD2. CDR1 is MNHEY and CDR2 is SVGEGT in the germline V gene. V lost 0 bases to trimming and J lost 3 bases; unmatched junction nucleotides: 6. The CDR3 has 16 residues. The CDR3 protein is CASSYSPSGIGYEQYF. In nucleotides, the CDR3 is TGTGCCAGCAGTTACTCCCCTAGCGGGATCGGCTACGAGCAGTACTTC.

This clonotype has only one observation. V usage is TRBV19 and J usage is TRBJ2-5; 10 positions agree with TRBD2. The assigned J gene may be wrong: the sequence end matches TRBJ2-7 better. This CDR3 contains 16 residues. From germline, CDR1 is LNHDA and CDR2 SQIVND (reference sequence). The CDR3 DNA reads TGTGCCAGTAGTAATAATAAGCGGGAGGGCCGCTACGAGCAGTACTTC. It yields the protein CASSNNKREGRYEQYF.

This chain uses TRBV15 with TRBJ2-7; TRBD2 is a possible D gene (5 bases). Trimming stripped 3 bases from V and 1 base from J, with 16 bases between. This CDR3 region has 16 residues. Germline V gene sequence: CDR1 LNHNV, CDR2 YYDKDF (reference sequence). CDR3 in amino acids: CATSSPPSGNSYEQYF. The CDR3 region has the DNA TGTGCCACCAGCAGCCCCCCTTCCGGGAATTCCTACGAGCAGTACTTC.

This clonotype has more than one count but fewer than ten. The CDR3 is CASSIYREGYEQYF. The CDR3 DNA reads as TGTGCCAGCAGTATATACAGGGAGGGCTACGAGCAGTACTTC. The chain uses TRBV12-3 or TRBV12-4 and TRBJ2-7, with D possibly TRBD2 on 7 matching bases. CDR3 length: 14 residues. Trimming stripped 5 bases from V and 3 bases from J, with 14 bases between.

The J gene is TRBJ2-1, the V gene TRBV5-1; TRBD2 aligns across 15 bases. V shed 4 bases, J shed 9 bases, and the junction held 11 bases outside the gene matches. The CDR3 spans 17 residues. CDR1 is SGHRS and CDR2 is YFSETQ in the germline V gene. Here the CDR3 reads CASSAAAGLAGGGEQFF. CDR3 nucleotides: TGCGCCAGCAGCGCAGCCGCTGGACTAGCGGGAGGGGGTGAGCAGTTCTTC.

CDR3 amino acids: CASSWLAGGVEQFF. CDR3 nucleotides: TGTGCCAGCAGTTGGCTAGCGGGAGGTGTTGAGCAGTTCTTC. The V gene is TRBV6-2 or TRBV6-3, the J gene TRBJ2-1; TRBD2 matches 11 bases. CDR3 length equals 14 residues. CDR1 is MNHEY, CDR2 SVGEGT, per germline. Trimming removed 4 bases from V and 9 bases from J; junction bases left unmatched: 5.

V gene TRBV4-1 combines with J gene TRBJ2-7; tentatively, D is TRBD2 (5 bases). The germline V and J ends were trimmed by 2 bases and 0 bases, with 20 bases remaining between them. This CDR3 region has 18 residues. The germline gives CDR1 MGHRA, CDR2 YSYEKL. The CDR3 sequence: CASSQKRLRERSSYEQYF. The CDR3 DNA follows: TGCGCCAGCAGCCAAAAGCGGTTGAGGGAAAGGAGCTCCTACGAGCAGTACTTC.

This clonotype came up many times. This sequence joins TRBV20-1 and TRBJ2-3, with 7 bases identical to TRBD1. Germline lookup yields CDR1 DFQATT and CDR2 SNEGSKA (reference sequence). V gave up 7 bases and J gave up 3 bases; unmatched junction bases: 10. CDR3 size: 14 residues. Here the CDR3 reads CSVEARTGTDTQYF. The CDR3 region has the DNA TGCAGTGTTGAGGCAAGGACAGGTACAGATACGCAGTATTTT.

This chain connects TRBV7-2 to TRBJ2-7; 7 bases map to TRBD2. J lost 3 bases, V lost 2 bases, and 7 bases had no gene match. In germline, CDR1 is SGHTA, CDR2 FQGNSA. This CDR3 has 15 residues. CDR3 nucleotides: TGTGCCAGCAGCTTAAGCCATAGCGGGTTCTACGAGCAGTACTTC. Translating gives CASSLSHSGFYEQYF.

This rearrangement joins TRBV6-2 or TRBV6-3 to TRBJ1-2; D unresolved. The V gene's germline CDR1 is MNHEY and CDR2 SVGEGT. Between the trimmed V and J ends, which lost 6 bases and 0 bases, there was a span of 14 bases. The CDR3 length is 15 residues. The DNA for the CDR3 is TGTGCCAGCAGCCAGTCAGGAGTACCTAACTATGGCTACACCTTC. Translation gives CASSQSGVPNYGYTF.

This sequence joins TRBV7-8 and TRBJ2-7; D gene unclear. The CDR3 contains 14 residues. Trimming took 4 bases from V and 4 from J, leaving 14 bases between them. Germline CDR1 and CDR2: SGHVS and FQNEAQ. This CDR3 is CASSYQVPPYEQYF. The DNA of the CDR3 is TGTGCCAGCAGCTACCAGGTACCCCCATACGAGCAGTACTTC.

The chain combines TRBV5-1 with TRBJ1-2; D perhaps matches TRBD1 (5 bases). Looked up from germline, CDR1 is SGHRS and CDR2 is YFSETQ. CDR3 size: 13 residues. The ends were cut back, 4 bases at V and 3 bases at J, with 10 bases in the middle. CDR3 amino acids: CASSEMGDYGYTF. Written as DNA, the CDR3 is TGCGCCAGCAGCGAAATGGGGGACTATGGCTACACCTTC.

V and J are TRBV2 and TRBJ1-5; a weak D match, TRBD1 (6 bases). From germline, CDR1 is SNHLY and CDR2 FYNNEI. The CDR3 length is 18 residues. Between the trimmed V and J ends, which lost 3 bases and 2 bases, there was a span of 20 bases. CDR3 sequence: CASSEDSPLPWGNQPQHF. CDR3 bases: TGTGCCAGCAGTGAGGACAGCCCCCTTCCCTGGGGCAATCAGCCCCAGCATTTT. Combining the CDR3 with reference TRBV2 and TRBJ1-5 gives the whole variable domain EPEVTQTPSHQVTQMGQEVILRCVPISNHLYFYWYRQILGQKVEFLVSFYNNEISEKSEIFDDQFSVERPDGSNFTLKIRSTKLEDSAMYFCASSEDSPLPWGNQPQHFGDGTRLSIL.

V is TRBV4-1 and J is TRBJ2-4; tentatively, D is TRBD2 (5 bases). The germline CDR1 and CDR2 sequences are MGHRA and YSYEKL. CDR3 length: 19 residues. Between the trimmed V and J ends, which lost 1 base and 0 bases, there was a span of 19 bases. CDR3 in amino acids: CASSQGPARTLGAKNIQYF. As DNA, the CDR3 is TGCGCCAGCAGCCAAGGTCCCGCACGGACTCTGGGAGCCAAAAACATTCAGTACTTC.

The chain uses TRBV5-1 and TRBJ2-7; 8 positions match TRBD2. The J call is doubtful: the DNA matches TRBJ2-4 better. The V gene's germline CDR1 is SGHRS and CDR2 YFSETQ. This CDR3 is built from 19 residues. CDR3 sequence (DNA): TGCGCCAGCAGCCTAGGATCCAGCGGGAGTTTAGGTGCCAAAAACATTCAGTACTTC. Its translation is CASSLGSSGSLGAKNIQYF.

The genes are TRBV20-1 and TRBJ1-5; D may be TRBD1 (5 bases). CDR3 length: 15 residues. Trimming left V 2 bases short and J 2 bases short, with 13 bases between. Germline CDR1 and CDR2: DFQATT and SNEGSKA (reference sequence). The DNA of the CDR3 is TGCAGTGCTAGATCTCCGGGGGTTGGCAATCAGCCCCAGCATTTT. It yields the protein CSARSPGVGNQPQHF.